This T cell receptor (beta chain) was found in a study of blood T cells in healthy people across ages. Then a second PCR, running about 6 to 12 cycles, was carried out with a sample-barcoded 5' primer and a J-beta primer mix. MiXCR, run by TCRdb on the 5' RACE reads, gives a single entry per CDR3 protein. The sample includes 550,000 to 750,000 distinct CDR3 sequences, around a fifth of them seen just once. Germline V gives CDR1 PRHDT, CDR2 FYEKMQ (reference sequence). With V trimmed by 5 bases and J by 3 bases, 6 bases remained unmatched. This CDR3 contains 14 residues. Broader study findings: Compared with aged donors, long-lived donors showed fewer expanded clones, suggesting selection.

A single count supports this clonotype. Antigen specificity is unknown. Specimen: blood. The clonotype was recovered from a man between 65 and 85 years old in good health. The J gene is TRBJ2-5, the V gene TRBV13, with 7 nucleotides matching TRBD2. CDR3 in DNA: TGTGCCAGCAGCCCCCGGACTAGTAAAGAGACCCAGTACTTC. It yields the protein CASSPRTSKETQYF.